This T cell receptor (beta chain) was profiled in a study of blood T cell repertoires in COVID-19. About the study: Italy, Spain and the United States were the sources of the convalescent and acute COVID-19 samples. T cells, B-cell-depleted T cells, or PBMCs supplied cDNA or gDNA.

Original processing notes: Nucleated cell counts were estimated from reference gene primer amplification. Produced via immunoSEQ multiplex PCR; TCRdb's table is partial and in-frame only. That table supplies the V and J calls and clone size; D and trimming were determined from the DNA. The sample shows 55,000 to 65,000 clones, 75% to 90% of them seen only once. The CDR3 totals 13 residues. V dropped 4 bases and J dropped 6; count of bases not matched to a gene: 4. The V gene's germline CDR1 is MNHEY and CDR2 SMNVEV (reference sequence). This sequence joins TRBV27 and TRBJ1-1, with 8 bases fitting TRBD1. The clonotype was recovered from a woman aged 60-75 years with active COVID-19. The sequencing input was peripheral blood. CDR3 sequence reads: CASSSGTGAEAFF. The DNA of the CDR3 is TGTGCCAGCAGTTCTGGGACAGGAGCTGAAGCTTTCTTT.